This TCR beta chain stems from a study of CD8+ T cells in alopecia areata. Study information: At a dose of 5 to 10 mg twice daily, oral tofacitinib was given to treated patients.

Study-wide results and caveats: Normal-skin resident alphabeta T cells also appear among scalp sample sequences.

The CDR3 extends over 10 amino acids. V lost 8 bases, J lost 9 bases, and 13 bases lay in between. Germline values: CDR1 SQVTM, CDR2 ANQGSEA. Turning to this clone: Its target is not known.

Alopecia areata patients provided lesional scalp punch biopsies and peripheral blood. Once RNA had been extracted, it was reverse transcribed into cDNA to act as the sequencing template. Libraries were prepared by immunoSEQ multiplex PCR; TCRdb keeps only in-frame clonotypes and omits some of them. This sample yields 180,000 or so clones, of which roughly 60% are seen a single time; 1.5% to 2% belongs to the top ten. This clonotype was obtained from a human donor with alopecia areata. This specimen consisted of CD4+ T cells sorted from blood, obtained at week 0. The chain couples TRBV29-1 to TRBJ1-1, with D possibly matching TRBD1 (5 bases). The CDR3 reads CSPGPAKAFF. CDR3 nucleotides: TGCAGCCCGGGGCCTGCCAAAGCTTTCTTT.